This T cell receptor beta chain is drawn from a study of PD-1 blockade in classical Hodgkin lymphoma. Whole-study context: Patients were infused with nivolumab 3 mg/kg every 2 weeks. Study conclusions and caveats: Some patients started nivolumab under 1 year after ASCT, and they were excluded.

Data came from immunoSEQ multiplex PCR; TCRdb stores just in-frame clones and leaves some out. Of about 45,000 clones listed, roughly 70% are singletons. Concerning this clone: Antigen specificity is unknown.

In every patient, relapse followed autologous stem cell transplantation, while exposure to brentuximab vedotin differed. Relapsed/refractory classical Hodgkin lymphoma patients had complete, partial or progressive responses. Germline CDR1 is MDHEN and CDR2 is SYDVKM. J was trimmed by 2 bases and V by 5 bases; bases with no gene match: 19. The length of the CDR3 is 19 residues. This chain joins TRBV28 and TRBJ2-5, with 8 nucleotides matching TRBD2. This clonotype was sampled from a human donor with classical Hodgkin lymphoma. The starting material was peripheral blood mononuclear cells (PBMCs), obtained before the second cycle of nivolumab. The CDR3 sequence: CASSPTNRRIQRGQETQYF. The DNA of the CDR3 is TGTGCCAGCAGTCCTACCAACCGGAGGATACAGCGGGGGCAAGAGACCCAGTACTTC.